This is a list of T cell receptor beta chains from one sample in a study of technical replicates of blood from a few donors. Only in-frame clones appear in the TCRdb table, and some are missing; sequencing was by immunoSEQ multiplex PCR. The sample lists about 80,000 clones, 97% occurring once. The sequencing sample was made of T cells isolated from PBMCs. The receptors originated from a human donor in good health. Both conserved end residues are part of each CDR3. Fields, in order: clone size, V gene, D gene, J gene, CDR3 protein, CDR3 DNA. The D gene is left open where the match is weak. Size is stated for part of the rows, as once, few or many counts, or as a class when the clone is expanded.

NA	TRBV11-3	TRBD1	TRBJ2-5	CASSLDWGQETFQETQYF	TGTGCCAGCAGCTTAGATTGGGGACAGGAGACCTTCCAAGAGACCCAGTACTTC
NA	TRBV11-1	TRBD1	TRBJ1-2	CASSSLQGQEKRSNYGYTF	TGTGCCAGCAGCTCACTACAGGGACAGGAGAAAAGATCTAACTATGGCTACACCTTC
NA	TRBV6-1	NA	TRBJ1-4	CASSGLAGATNEKLFF	TGTGCCAGCAGTGGGTTAGCGGGTGCAACTAATGAAAAACTGTTTTTT
NA	TRBV28	TRBD1	TRBJ2-5	CASSLGTGIQETQYF	TGTGCCAGCAGCTTAGGGACAGGGATACAAGAGACCCAGTACTTC
NA	TRBV4-1	TRBD1	TRBJ2-3	CASSPGQGSDTQYF	TGCGCCAGCAGCCCCGGACAGGGCTCAGATACGCAGTATTTT
NA	TRBV25-1	TRBD1	TRBJ2-1	CASSGDRGIPNEQFF	TGTGCCAGCAGTGGCGACAGGGGTATCCCCAATGAGCAGTTCTTC
NA	TRBV2	NA	TRBJ1-4	CASSLRGTDEKLFF	TGTGCCAGCAGTCTCAGGGGTACGGACGAAAAACTGTTTTTT
NA	TRBV5-1	NA	TRBJ2-6	CASSSTAGANVLTF	TGCGCCAGCAGCTCAACAGCTGGGGCCAACGTCCTGACTTTC
once	TRBV5-1	TRBD1	TRBJ1-6	CASSFRGGQGLNSPLHF	TGCGCCAGCAGCTTTCGGGGCGGACAGGGCTTAAATTCACCCCTCCACTTT
NA	TRBV7-9	NA	TRBJ1-2	CASSWGPEVYGYTF	TGTGCCAGCAGCTGGGGGCCAGAGGTCTATGGCTACACCTTC
NA	TRBV27	TRBD2	TRBJ2-3	CASSLSPGLGPEDTQYF	TGTGCCAGCAGTTTATCCCCGGGACTAGGGCCCGAAGATACGCAGTATTTT